These 29 T cell receptor beta chains came from one sample sequenced in a study of siplizumab effects on memory and regulatory T cells. Using immunoSEQ multiplex PCR, the repertoire was profiled, and TCRdb retains in-frame clones only, with some absent. Of about 100,000 clones listed, approximately 91% were seen once; the top ten hold under 3%. Source material: CD4+ T cells sorted from blood. Receptors originate from a human donor in good health. Some clones in this sample may be carry-over from other donors' samples.

This rearrangement joins TRBV28 to TRBJ1-4; 7 bases agree with TRBD1. The CDR3 runs 15 residues. After removal of 6 bases from V and 4 bases from J, the junction contained 8 bases not matched to a gene. CDR1 and CDR2 (germline): MDHEN, SYDVKM. This CDR3 reads CASRKGAKGNEKLFF. CDR3 in DNA: TGTGCCAGCAGGAAGGGGGCAAAGGGTAATGAAAAACTGTTTTTT.

J is TRBJ1-2 and V is TRBV2; D is ambiguous. With 2 bases removed from V and 5 bases from J, the gap between germline ends came to 15 bases. Germline V CDR1 and CDR2: SNHLY, FYNNEI. The CDR3 has 15 residues. The CDR3 sequence is CASSESRAGRYGYTF. The CDR3 coding sequence is TGTGCCAGCAGTGAATCCCGGGCAGGTCGGTATGGCTACACCTTC. The full variable domain, rest sourced from reference TRBV2 and TRBJ1-2, is EPEVTQTPSHQVTQMGQEVILRCVPISNHLYFYWYRQILGQKVEFLVSFYNNEISEKSEIFDDQFSVERPDGSNFTLKIRSTKLEDSAMYFCASSESRAGRYGYTFGSGTRLTVV.

The chain links TRBV19 to TRBJ2-1; D is unresolved. Trimming removed 7 bases at V and 4 bases at J, with 11 bases between. CDR3 length: 13 residues. The germline V gene has CDR1 LNHDA and CDR2 SQIVND (reference sequence). CDR3 DNA: TGTGCCAGTACCTCAATGGGTTACAATGAGCAGTTCTTC. This translates into CASTSMGYNEQFF. Filled out from reference TRBV19 and TRBJ2-1, the complete variable domain reads DGGITQSPKYLFRKEGQNVTLSCEQNLNHDAMYWYRQDPGQGLRLIYYSQIVNDFQKGDIAEGYSVSREKKESFPLTVTSAQKNPTAFYLCASTSMGYNEQFFGPGTRLTVL.

V and J are TRBV5-4 and TRBJ2-7; perhaps TRBD2 as D (5 bases). Trimming stripped 2 bases from V and 0 bases from J, with 6 bases between. CDR3 size: 13 residues. From germline, CDR1 is SGHNT and CDR2 YYREEE (reference sequence). The DNA for the CDR3 is TGTGCCAGCAGCTTACTAGACTCCTACGAGCAGTACTTC. Its protein is CASSLLDSYEQYF.

The chain links TRBV27 to TRBJ2-7, with TRBD1 as a possible D gene (6 bases). Deletions cut 6 bases from V and 0 bases from J, with 9 bases between. The CDR3 has 13 amino acids. Per germline, CDR1 MNHEY and CDR2 SMNVEV (reference sequence). CDR3 protein: CASRGALSYEQYF. CDR3 in DNA: TGTGCCAGCAGGGGGGCCCTCTCCTACGAGCAGTACTTC.

The chain employs TRBV11-2 and TRBJ1-5, with 7 positions matching TRBD1. Germline V gives CDR1 SGHAT, CDR2 FQNNGV. The V segment lost 4 bases and the J segment 6 bases; nucleotides outside the gene matches: 12. The CDR3 sequence is 16 residues long. Here the CDR3 DNA reads TGTGCCAGCAGCTGGGGGGGAGGGGGCGCAAGTCAGCCCCAGCATTTT. Its protein product is CASSWGGGGASQPQHF.

The chain employs TRBV28 and TRBJ1-5, with unresolved D. Germline CDR1 is MDHEN and CDR2 is SYDVKM. CDR3 length equals 15 residues. V was clipped by 7 bases and J by 3 bases, with 16 bases between them. Here the CDR3 reads CASNPLGPDNQPQHF. The CDR3 region has the DNA TGTGCCAGCAACCCCCTTGGACCAGACAATCAGCCCCAGCATTTT.

The genes are TRBV28 and TRBJ2-3, with TRBD2 matching 12 bases. Trimming removed 8 bases from V and 2 bases from J; junction bases left unmatched: 2. Germline V gene lookup returns CDR1 MDHEN and CDR2 SYDVKM. The CDR3 is made up of 14 amino acids. The CDR3: CASRLAGDTDTQYF. The CDR3, as DNA: TGTGCCAGCCGACTAGCGGGGGACACAGATACGCAGTATTTT.

This chain joins TRBV27 and TRBJ1-1, with D maybe TRBD1 (5 bases). With 0 bases removed from V and 1 base from J, the gap between germline ends came to 21 bases. CDR1 is MNHEY and CDR2 is SMNVEV in the germline V gene (reference sequence). CDR3 length: 19 amino acids. This chain's CDR3 is CASSLSLTKQVPRNTEAFF. Written as DNA, the CDR3 is TGTGCCAGCAGTTTATCACTCACGAAACAGGTTCCACGGAACACTGAAGCTTTCTTT.

In regard to this clone: A junction end diverges from the germline sequence, so it may reflect a read error. This chain uses TRBV7-7 with TRBJ2-5; D uncertain. This CDR3 spans 13 amino acids. CDR1 and CDR2 (germline): SSHAT, FNYEAQ (reference sequence). CDR3 nucleotides: TGTGCTAGCAGAAGAACTGAGCAAGAGACCCAGTACTTC. Protein: CASRRTEQETQYF.

This sequence joins TRBV11-2 and TRBJ1-2; D uncertain. CDR3 length equals 14 residues. From germline, CDR1 is SGHAT and CDR2 FQNNGV. Trimming shortened V by 5 bases and J by 4 bases, and 14 bases separated the two germline ends. CDR3 amino acids: CASSLADGLYGYTF. For the CDR3, the DNA is TGTGCCAGCAGCCTAGCGGACGGCCTCTATGGCTACACCTTC.

This clone was seen a handful of times. The chain combines TRBV7-9 with TRBJ1-2; no reliable D call. This CDR3 has 15 residues. V lost 6 bases to trimming and J lost 0 bases, with 14 bases between them. CDR1 is SEHNR, CDR2 FQNEAQ, per germline (reference sequence). The CDR3 sequence is CASRQTGKTNYGYTF. As DNA, the CDR3 is TGTGCCAGCAGGCAAACCGGGAAGACTAACTATGGCTACACCTTC.

Notes on this clone: The same CDR3 also results from other DNA sequences found in this sample. J is TRBJ2-7 and V is TRBV7-2, with D maybe TRBD2 (6 bases). Germline-derived CDR1 and CDR2 are SGHTA and FQGNSA. The CDR3 totals 13 residues. V was trimmed by 1 base and J by 9 bases, leaving 13 bases between them. The CDR3 sequence: CASSLGGLRRQYF. The CDR3 nucleotides read TGTGCCAGCAGCTTAGGGGGACTCCGCCGGCAGTACTTC.

CDR3 sequence: CASQGLAGVFIHEQYF. In DNA form, the CDR3 reads TGTGCCAGTCAAGGACTAGCGGGAGTTTTCATTCACGAGCAGTACTTC. The V and J genes are TRBV28 and TRBJ2-7, with 13 nucleotides matching TRBD2. Germline assignment: CDR1 MDHEN and CDR2 SYDVKM. V dropped 9 bases and J dropped 5; count of bases not matched to a gene: 13. The CDR3 has 16 amino acids.

V and J are TRBV7-2 and TRBJ2-4, with 8 bases that match TRBD1. CDR3 length equals 15 residues. V shed 1 base and J 6 bases; nucleotides not matched to a gene: 5. The germline V gene has CDR1 SGHTA and CDR2 FQGNSA. DNA of the CDR3: TGTGCCAGCAGCTTAGTGGGGACAGGACTAAACATTCAGTACTTC. Its protein is CASSLVGTGLNIQYF.

V is TRBV11-1 and J is TRBJ2-3, with TRBD2 identical over 9 bases. Germline loops: CDR1 SGHAT, CDR2 FQDESV (reference sequence). This CDR3 has 16 amino acids. Trimming removed 5 bases from V and 6 bases from J; junction bases left unmatched: 12. This CDR3 is CASSPSASGITDTQYF. The CDR3 DNA is TGTGCCAGCAGCCCCTCGGCTAGCGGGATTACGGATACGCAGTATTTT.

This rearrangement joins TRBV7-9 to TRBJ2-7; D is possibly TRBD1 (6 bases). CDR3 length: 14 residues. The V and J ends lost 2 bases and 1 base respectively, with 9 bases between them. The germline CDR1 and CDR2 sequences are SEHNR and FQNEAQ (reference sequence). The CDR3 spells CASSLTDRSYEQYF. CDR3 bases: TGTGCCAGCAGCTTAACAGACAGGTCCTACGAGCAGTACTTC. Together with reference TRBV7-9 and TRBJ2-7, the CDR3 gives the full variable domain: DTGVSQNPRHKITKRGQNVTFRCDPISEHNRLYWYRQTLGQGPEFLTYFQNEAQLEKSRLLSDRFSAERPKGSFSTLEIQRTEQGDSAMYLCASSLTDRSYEQYFGPGTRLTVT.

This chain joins TRBV6-1 and TRBJ2-2, with D perhaps given as TRBD1 or TRBD2 (5 bases each). CDR1 is MNHNS, CDR2 SASEGT, per germline. Deletions cut 3 bases from V and 5 bases from J, with 13 bases between. This CDR3 is built from 15 residues. The CDR3 reads CASSDELGRTGELFF. The CDR3 DNA follows: TGTGCCAGCAGTGACGAATTGGGACGGACCGGGGAGCTGTTTTTT.

This clone was counted ten times or more. V is TRBV28 and J is TRBJ1-1; D call uncertain. V shed 8 bases and J shed 3 bases, with 19 bases lying between them. Per the germline V gene, CDR1 is MDHEN and CDR2 is SYDVKM. This CDR3 spans 15 amino acids. In nucleotides, the CDR3 is TGTGCCAGCCTCCCCGAGGGCTATCGGGACACTGAAGCTTTCTTT. As protein: CASLPEGYRDTEAFF.

The V and J genes are TRBV28 and TRBJ2-7; the match to TRBD1 covers 7 bases. V lost 4 bases to trimming and J lost 7 bases; unmatched junction nucleotides: 19. CDR1 and CDR2 from the germline V gene are MDHEN and SYDVKM. The CDR3 runs 17 residues. CDR3 nucleotide sequence: TGTGCCAGCAGTTCGACAGGGACCCCCGGTCTGCTAATGGAGCAGTACTTC. Translation: CASSSTGTPGLLMEQYF.

This chain joins TRBV5-6 and TRBJ1-1; D remains unclear. The CDR3 is 13 residues long. The germline gives CDR1 SGHDT, CDR2 YYEEEE. V was shortened by 4 bases and J by 3 bases, with 10 bases between the two germline ends. CDR3 in amino acids: CASSPDIYTEAFF. The CDR3 DNA reads as TGTGCCAGCAGCCCCGACATCTACACTGAAGCTTTCTTT.

V usage is TRBV25-1 and J usage is TRBJ2-1; 8 nucleotides agree with TRBD2. The germline V gene encodes CDR1 MGHDK and CDR2 SYGVNS. This CDR3 has 14 residues. The V gene end was trimmed by 7 bases and the J gene end by 2 bases; junction bases not matched to a gene: 4. The DNA for the CDR3 is TGTGCCAGCACCACGGGACTAGCCTACAATGAGCAGTTCTTC. Translation gives CASTTGLAYNEQFF.

The V call is TRBV6-1, the J call TRBJ2-7; tentatively, D is TRBD2 (5 bases). CDR1 is MNHNS and CDR2 is SASEGT in the germline V gene. The CDR3 runs 15 residues. Trimming took 7 bases from V and 0 from J, leaving 16 bases between them. The CDR3 spells CASIAGGSSSYEQYF. Written as DNA, the CDR3 is TGTGCCAGCATCGCGGGTGGCTCGAGCTCCTACGAGCAGTACTTC.

This clone was found once. The rearrangement uses TRBV14 and TRBJ2-5; a weak D match, TRBD2 (6 bases). Germline V gene data show CDR1 as SGHDN and CDR2 as FVKESK. The V end lost 2 bases, the J end lost 4 bases, and 20 bases lay between the germline ends. The CDR3 covers 17 residues. CDR3 sequence reads: CASSQRYGTSTGETQYF. For the CDR3, the DNA is TGTGCCAGCAGCCAACGTTACGGGACTTCCACGGGAGAGACCCAGTACTTC.

The chain uses TRBV5-1 and TRBJ2-7; TRBD1 agrees at 8 bases. V shed 4 bases, J shed 2 bases, and the junction held 5 bases outside the gene matches. The CDR3 totals 14 residues. Germline CDR1 SGHRS, CDR2 YFSETQ. Here the CDR3 reads CASSHGQGAYEQYF. In nucleotides, the CDR3 is TGCGCCAGCAGCCACGGACAGGGAGCCTACGAGCAGTACTTC.

The V and J genes are TRBV10-2 and TRBJ2-3, with 10 bases that match TRBD2. Germline assignment: CDR1 WSHSY and CDR2 SAAADI. CDR3 size: 18 residues. V shed 6 bases, J shed 3 bases, and the junction held 15 bases outside the gene matches. CDR3 nucleotide sequence: TGCGCCAGCAGGGCCCTTTCCCTAGCGGGAGAAGGGACAGATACGCAGTATTTT. It is translated as CASRALSLAGEGTDTQYF.

This clone appeared a single time. Germline is not matched at one junction end, which may reflect a read error. V and J are TRBV7-7 and TRBJ2-5; a possible D gene is TRBD2 (6 bases). Germline CDR1 and CDR2: SSHAT and FNYEAQ (reference sequence). This CDR3 is built from 15 residues. The CDR3 coding sequence is TGTGCTAGCAGCTTAGGCGCGGGGACCCAAGAGACCCAGTACTTC. It yields the protein CASSLGAGTQETQYF.

CDR3 DNA sequence: TGTGCCAGCAGAGACCCGAGGGGAACAGGCAATCAGCCCCAGCATTTT. It yields the protein CASRDPRGTGNQPQHF. The V call is TRBV2, the J call TRBJ1-5; D possibly corresponds to TRBD1 (5 bases). Germline CDR1 SNHLY, CDR2 FYNNEI. The germline V and J ends were trimmed by 6 bases and 2 bases, with 17 bases remaining between them. The CDR3 has 16 amino acids.

The CDR3 region has the DNA TGTGCCTGGAGTGGGGGGGGTCAGCCCCAGCATTTT. Its translation is CAWSGGGQPQHF. J is TRBJ1-5 and V is TRBV30; TRBD1 is a possible D gene (5 bases). CDR3 length: 12 residues. V was cut by 1 base and J by 6 bases, with 7 bases left in between. Germline CDR1 reads GTSNPN; CDR2 reads SVGIG (reference sequence).